This TCR beta chain emerged from a study of regulatory T cells in long-lasting Graves disease. Described time point: newly diagnosed GD, antithyroid drugs for less than 3 months. The TCR library was made from RNA that had been extracted from PBMCs in TRIzol. CDR1 and CDR2 from the germline V gene are SNHLY and FYNNEI. J lost 5 bases, V lost 5 bases, and 7 bases had no gene match. This CDR3 comprises 14 residues. Researchers made TCR beta libraries by using iRepertoire HTBI primers and running Arm-PCR on CDR3 regions. In TCRdb, the multiplex PCR reads were re-called with MiXCR into one record per CDR3 protein. Here the sample spans about 530,000 distinct CDR3 sequences, about 15% being singletons. In addition, the sample was reused for a study of T cells in Graves' hyperthyroidism and ophthalmopathy. From that report: Uncontrolled infection, other autoimmune disease, pregnancy or lactation barred patients from enrollment.

V gene TRBV2 combines with J gene TRBJ2-7, with 9 nucleotides matching TRBD1. The receptor was derived from a woman aged 35 to 60 with Graves disease. The sample here was peripheral blood mononuclear cells (PBMCs), taken at new diagnosis, from a patient treated with antithyroid drugs. The CDR3 loop is CASSHGQGSHEQYF. CDR3 in DNA: TGTGCCAGCAGTCATGGACAGGGGTCCCACGAGCAGTACTTC. Full variable domain (outside the CDR3, taken from reference TRBV2 and TRBJ2-7): EPEVTQTPSHQVTQMGQEVILRCVPISNHLYFYWYRQILGQKVEFLVSFYNNEISEKSEIFDDQFSVERPDGSNFTLKIRSTKLEDSAMYFCASSHGQGSHEQYFGPGTRLTVT.